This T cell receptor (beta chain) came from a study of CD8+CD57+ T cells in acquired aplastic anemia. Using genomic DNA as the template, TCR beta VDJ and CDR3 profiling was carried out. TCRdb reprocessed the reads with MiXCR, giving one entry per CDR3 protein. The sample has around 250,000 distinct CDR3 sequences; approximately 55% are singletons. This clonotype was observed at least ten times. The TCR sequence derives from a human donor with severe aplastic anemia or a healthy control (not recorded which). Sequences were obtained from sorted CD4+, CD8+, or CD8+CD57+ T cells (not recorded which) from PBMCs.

This CDR3 reads CASSLTTLAARLNEAFF. CDR3 in DNA: TGTGCCAGCAGCTTGACGACCCTGGCAGCGAGACTAAATGAAGCTTTCTTT. The chain recombines TRBV5-6 with TRBJ1-1, with no clear D. V was pared by 1 base and J by 7 bases, with 23 bases between. Germline V CDR1 and CDR2: SGHDT, YYEEEE. The CDR3 runs to 17 residues. Drawing the rest from reference TRBV5-6 and TRBJ1-1, the complete variable domain is DAGVTQSPTHLIKTRGQQVTLRCSPKSGHDTVSWYQQALGQGPQFIFQYYEEEERQRGNFPDRFSGHQFPNYSSELNVNALLLGDSALYLCASSLTTLAARLNEAFFGQGTRLTVV.